A single sample gave rise to the 2 T cell receptor beta chains below, sequenced in a study of T cells after yellow fever vaccination. TCRdb re-called the 5' RACE reads through MiXCR, storing one row per CDR3 protein. The sample records over 300,000 distinct CDR3 sequences, 6.8% being singletons. Sequences were derived from PBMCs, sampled around 45 days after the first yellow fever vaccination. Receptors were obtained from a man aged 18 to 29 who received the YFV17D yellow fever vaccine.

This clonotype was found many times. The rearrangement joins TRBV5-1 to TRBJ2-3; D not certain. V shed 4 bases and J shed 0 bases, with 12 bases lying between them. Germline V gives CDR1 SGHRS, CDR2 YFSETQ. The CDR3 sequence is 15 residues long. CDR3: CASSLERTSTDTQYF. The CDR3 nucleotides read TGCGCCAGCAGCCTCGAGCGCACCAGCACAGATACGCAGTATTTT.

CDR3 in amino acids: CASTSPNQPQHF. The CDR3 bases are TGTGCCAGCACCAGCCCCAATCAGCCCCAGCATTTT. The chain uses TRBV6-5 and TRBJ1-5; D is unclear. Germline V gene lookup returns CDR1 MNHEY and CDR2 SVGAGI. The CDR3 runs to 12 residues. Trimming removed 7 bases from V and 3 bases from J, with 7 bases in between.